This record looks at one T cell receptor beta chain sequence and its context. The antigen remains undetermined. This record comes from a study of early T cells in non-severe SARS-CoV-2 infection. Study in general: Unsorted whole blood bulk RNA was sequenced, with unpaired chains. Study results and caveats: The matching step, a VDJdb search, favored anti-spike CD8 responses and missed private and CD4 specificities.

The CDR3 has 11 amino acids. Germline lookup yields CDR1 DFQATT and CDR2 SNEGSKA (reference sequence). V dropped 3 bases and J dropped 5 bases, with 7 bases sitting between them. Separate cDNA molecules each had unique molecular identifiers attached to them. From the 5' RACE reads, TCRdb called clonotypes with MiXCR, one entry per CDR3 protein. The table lists 45,000 to 60,000 distinct CDR3 sequences, 10% of them singletons, with just over 4.5% in the top ten. Sequenced sample: whole blood. The V and J genes are TRBV20-1 and TRBJ1-1; no firm D call. The receptor was derived from an adult who was a healthcare worker with PCR-confirmed SARS-CoV-2 infection or an uninfected control (not recorded which). CDR3 region: CSAREGTEAFF. The CDR3 bases are TGCAGTGCTAGGGAGGGAACTGAAGCTTTCTTT.